The present entry profiles one TCR beta chain with its context. This record comes from a study of blood T cell repertoires in COVID-19. At the level of the study: Acute and convalescent COVID-19 samples came from the United States, Italy and Spain. Sources were T cells, B-cell-depleted T cells, or PBMCs; the material itself was cDNA or gDNA.

Seattle researchers signed up patients amid active infection and tracked them longitudinally. Original methodology: Reference gene primer amplification gave nucleated cell count estimates. Clones were read by immunoSEQ multiplex PCR, and TCRdb kept only the in-frame ones, dropping some. The D gene and trimming were derived from the DNA, and the V and J assignments and clone size from that table. The sample records roughly 410,000 clones, roughly 90% being singletons. This CDR3 is 13 amino acids long. J gave up 1 base and V 9 bases, and 5 bases lay outside the gene matches. CDR1 is MNHEY, CDR2 SVGAGI, per germline.

This chain connects TRBV6-5 to TRBJ1-1, with TRBD1 matching over 7 bases. The receptor was isolated from a woman in her thirties or forties with COVID-19, enrolled during active disease. Specimen: peripheral blood. The CDR3 nucleotides read TGTGCCAGTTACAGGGGACAGAACACTGAAGCTTTCTTT. This gives the protein CASYRGQNTEAFF.